The 10 T cell receptor beta chains below come from one sample, sequenced in a study of T cells in Graves' hyperthyroidism and ophthalmopathy (dated by TCRdb to between 2018 and 2020). The library was prepared using multiplex PCR. Sequencing relied on an Illumina HiSeq 2000. The TCR beta CDR3 regions were amplified from RNA transcripts. For the first round of RT-PCR on the TCR CDR3, the HTBI primer set was used together with the Qiagen OneStep RT-PCR kit. The raw public reads went through TCRdb reprocessing: fastp at Q25, MiXCR clone calling, in-frame beta chains kept. Duplicate CDR3 protein sequences are folded into a single record with the most common DNA and genes. This sample comprises about 270,000 distinct CDR3 sequences, 20% to 25% of them detected only once. The leading ten clones occupy 50% to 75% of the sample. The sequencing sample was made of blood. The receptors stem from a young man with Graves' ophthalmopathy.

This clonotype was recorded at least ten times. CDR3 in amino acids: CSARSPGLVYEQYF. The CDR3 region has the DNA TGCAGTGCTAGATCCCCGGGCCTTGTCTACGAGCAGTACTTC. The chain uses TRBV20-1 and TRBJ2-7; D ambiguous. In germline, CDR1 is DFQATT, CDR2 SNEGSKA (reference sequence). Trimming took 2 bases from V and 3 from J, leaving 14 bases between them. There are 14 residues in the CDR3.

Ten or more counts support this clonotype. The rearrangement links TRBV3-1 to TRBJ2-1, with D hard to call. This CDR3 spans 12 amino acids. The germline V and J ends were trimmed by 2 bases and 5 bases, with 4 bases remaining between them. In germline, CDR1 is LGHDT, CDR2 YNNKEL (reference sequence). The CDR3 sequence is CASSQTDNEQFF. The DNA of the CDR3 is TGTGCCAGCAGCCAAACCGACAATGAGCAGTTCTTC.

This chain links TRBV15 with TRBJ1-5; D gene uncertain. The germline V gene has CDR1 LNHNV and CDR2 YYDKDF (reference sequence). This CDR3 spans 13 amino acids. V lost 0 bases and J 7 bases, leaving 7 bases between the germline ends. CDR3 in amino acids: CATSRDYYQPQHF. The CDR3 DNA sequence: TGTGCCACCAGCAGAGATTATTACCAGCCCCAGCATTTT.

The J gene is TRBJ2-7, the V gene TRBV24-1, with 11 bases fitting TRBD2. Germline lookup yields CDR1 KGHDR and CDR2 SFDVKD. V gave up 1 base and J gave up 5 bases; unmatched junction bases: 3. The CDR3 has 15 amino acids. The CDR3 loop is CATSDFTSGSNEQYF. Written as DNA, the CDR3 is TGTGCCACCAGTGATTTCACTAGCGGGAGCAACGAGCAGTACTTC.

The chain uses TRBV18 and TRBJ1-4, with D possibly matching TRBD1 (5 bases). The V end lost 2 bases, the J end lost 6 bases, and 7 bases lay between the germline ends. The germline V gene has CDR1 KGHSH and CDR2 LQKENI. The CDR3 totals 13 residues. In DNA form, the CDR3 reads TGTGCCAGCTCACCAGGGGCTGATGAAAAACTGTTTTTT. This encodes CASSPGADEKLFF.

V and J are TRBV14 and TRBJ2-5; no definite D call. The CDR3 runs 15 residues. The V and J ends lost 3 bases and 4 bases respectively, with 15 bases between them. Germline V gene sequence: CDR1 SGHDN, CDR2 FVKESK. CDR3 residues: CASSHDMDHTETQYF. CDR3 sequence (DNA): TGTGCCAGCAGCCATGACATGGACCATACAGAGACCCAGTACTTC.

This clonotype has ten or more counts. V and J are TRBV7-8 and TRBJ1-1; D gene unclear. The CDR3 runs 13 residues. Germline V gives CDR1 SGHVS, CDR2 FQNEAQ. V lost 4 bases to trimming and J lost 9 bases, with 15 bases between them. CDR3 protein: CASSSSSGDKAFF. DNA for the CDR3: TGTGCCAGCAGCTCGTCCTCGGGCGATAAAGCTTTCTTT.

V is TRBV20-1 and J is TRBJ2-1, with D perhaps assigned TRBD1 or TRBD2 (6 bases each). Deletions cut 0 bases from V and 8 bases from J, with 14 bases between. The CDR3 has 14 residues. Germline V gene data show CDR1 as DFQATT and CDR2 as SNEGSKA (reference sequence). CDR3 sequence: CSARDIGGIHEQFF. DNA of the CDR3: TGCAGTGCTAGAGATATAGGGGGGATCCATGAGCAGTTCTTC.

Notes on this clonotype: Mismatch with germline at one junction end may stem from a read error. This CDR3 is CASSLGVSPEGYTF. In DNA, the CDR3 is TGTGCCAGCAGCTTGGGTGTATCCCCGGAGGGCTACACCTTC. V and J are TRBV5-1 and TRBJ1-2; D is unresolved. Germline V gives CDR1 SGHRS, CDR2 YFSETQ. CDR3 length: 14 residues.

This clonotype was observed many times. This chain connects TRBV3-1 to TRBJ2-5; possibly TRBD2 for D (6 bases). The CDR3 runs 17 residues. Germline V gives CDR1 LGHDT, CDR2 YNNKEL (reference sequence). With 1 base removed from V and 0 bases from J, the gap between germline ends came to 15 bases. Here the CDR3 reads CASSQGLAGPYQETQYF. CDR3 nucleotides: TGTGCCAGCAGCCAAGGCTTGGCGGGGCCGTACCAAGAGACCCAGTACTTC.